This T cell receptor beta chain was recovered during a study of OX40 agonist ivuxolimab in advanced cancers. Study context: An agonistic anti-OX40 (CD134) antibody, ivuxolimab, was used to treat the patients. Participants, approximately 80% male, averaged approximately 56 years of age, ranging from 23 to 79.

Using immunoSEQ multiplex PCR, the repertoire was profiled, and TCRdb retains in-frame clones only, with some absent. The table records around 80,000 clones, 85% of them present only once. General study points: Mean expanded clone counts were higher in CD8+ than CD4+ T cells.

Regarding this clone: Antigen: not known.

The germline V gene has CDR1 SNHLY and CDR2 FYNNEI. V lost 7 bases to trimming and J lost 0 bases; unmatched junction nucleotides: 11. The CDR3 consists of 16 residues. Sample: CD4+ or CD8+ T cells sorted from blood, taken in a trial of the OX40 agonist ivuxolimab. V gene TRBV2 combines with J gene TRBJ1-1; TRBD1 aligns across 7 bases. The TCR was taken from an adult with an advanced solid tumor such as melanoma, head and neck, liver or kidney cancer. The CDR3 nucleotides read TGTGCCAGCATGCGGGACAGTGGGGGGATGAACACTGAAGCTTTCTTT. As protein: CASMRDSGGMNTEAFF.